This T cell receptor (beta chain) was profiled in a study of CD8+CD57+ T cells in acquired aplastic anemia. Study context: Sorted CD4+ plus CD8+ cells gave DNA averaging about 3.2 ug.

This clonotype was counted only a few times. Its antigen is unknown. Researchers used genomic DNA as the template to profile TCR beta VDJ and CDR3. TCRdb reprocessed the reads via MiXCR and lists one record per CDR3 protein. The sample carries 250,000 to 300,000 distinct CDR3 sequences, 50% to 70% recorded once. Study-level points and caveats: For CD8+ Simpson's diversity, patients and controls showed no significant difference. Fewer than 30 CD8+ CDR3 sequences were shared between patients and controls.

The TCR comes from a human donor with severe aplastic anemia or a healthy control (not recorded which). Specimen: sorted CD4+, CD8+, or CD8+CD57+ T cells (not recorded which) from PBMCs.

DNA for the CDR3: TGCGCCAGCAGCTTGACGAGGGTAGGGGTCGATGAGCAGTTCTTC. Its protein product is CASSLTRVGVDEQFF. The chain links TRBV5-1 to TRBJ2-1; either TRBD1 or TRBD2 may supply D (5 bases each). The CDR3 spans 15 residues. The V end lost 1 base, the J end lost 8 bases, and 16 bases lay between the germline ends. Germline V gene data show CDR1 as SGHRS and CDR2 as YFSETQ.